This TCR beta chain is drawn from a study of blood T cell repertoires in COVID-19 (dated by TCRdb to about 2020). In the study overall: The collaborator samples originated in the United States, Italy and Spain and spanned the acute and convalescent phases of COVID-19. The samples were drawn from the first 160 participants of the ongoing ImmuneRACE study and from about 1,200 subjects provided by 6 global collaborators. Subjects who had been exposed to COVID-19, were actively infected with it, or had recovered from it provided the deeply sampled blood TCRbeta repertoires that made up the dataset. Where HLA class I and class II types were available, the types were taken from metadata supplied by the sample provider, not from assay-based typing. A freely available public database, intended as a resource for researchers studying the immune response to SARS-CoV-2, is where the repertoires were released. A de-identified subject ID, COVID-19 status, age in years and sex were almost always included in the sample metadata. The material from the prospective study consisted of cDNA or gDNA derived from T cells, B-cell-depleted T cells, or PBMCs. The full study reports these points: How much clinical and demographic metadata was included differed by source and by participant, and the metadata was provided uncurated.

In Seattle, one collaborating source enrolled patients while the infection was active and tracked those patients longitudinally over the course of disease. Collaborating institutions collected whole blood in K2EDTA tubes following their own protocols. For TCRbeta analysis, collaborators shipped samples as frozen whole blood, isolated PBMCs, or DNA extracted from either of those sample types. Per the germline V gene (reference sequence), SSHAT is the CDR1 and FNYEAQ is the CDR2. V loses 5 bases at its end and J loses 2 bases; junction bases beyond the gene matches: 10. From the cysteine up to the phenylalanine, the CDR3 has a length of 16 residues. The retained sequence is limited to the CDR3, 48 bases, with the frame set at the first base. As for this clone: Its antigen is still unknown. Nothing much larger sits one base from this clone, and base qualities are not available.

The immunoSEQ Assay, a bias-controlled multiplex PCR, was used to amplify TCRbeta CDR3 regions from genomic DNA. For the original study's pipeline: Nucleated cell counts per sample were estimated from amplification of reference gene primers within the assay. Sequence reads were collapsed and filtered to measure the absolute abundance of every unique TCRbeta CDR3 rearrangement. For each sample, productive Simpson clonality was calculated as the square root of Simpson's diversity index over productive rearrangements. In its TCRdb copy, this immuneACCESS table keeps in-frame sequences only and misses some clones. Where compared with another copy, unresolved V genes explain less than half of these, and the others have no known cause. V, J and clone size were drawn from that table, and D and trimming were deduced from the DNA. This sample holds 9,500 to 15,000 clones; 65% to 80% were observed only once. The ten most abundant clones make up 9.5% to 13% of the sample.

Here the chain combines TRBV7-7 and TRBJ2-5; 8 central nucleotides agree with TRBD2. This receptor was obtained from a man between 60 and 75 years old with COVID-19, enrolled during active disease. Sequencing was carried out using peripheral blood. The base sequence is TGTGCCAGCAGCCCTTTTGCGGGGGGAGTTCAAGAGACCCAGTACTTC. Its protein is CASSPFAGGVQETQYF.